One and the same sample provided the 10 T cell receptor beta chains below, sequenced in a study of cytomegalovirus exposure and HLA in healthy donors (dated by TCRdb to about 2017). Library preparation used the immunoSEQ multiplex PCR assay. The multiplex PCR relied on a mix of 60 forward primers for TCR Vbeta segments and 13 reverse primers for TCR Jbeta segments. Here the immuneACCESS table is served through TCRdb, limited to in-frame sequences with V and J called. Missing clones are a known gap in these copies; in checked studies unresolved V genes cover under half, and the rest lacks a known reason. The sample contains some 120,000 clones, 55% to 75% of them found a single time. Just over 8% of the sample goes to the ten largest clones. The sample taken for sequencing was PBMCs. All receptors derive from a woman between 40 and 55 years old in good health and CMV-seropositive.

The chain carries TRBV5-1 and TRBJ1-5; a weak D match, TRBD1 (6 bases). The CDR3 spans 14 residues. V dropped 4 bases and J dropped 4 bases, with 12 bases sitting between them. Germline-derived CDR1 and CDR2 are SGHRS and YFSETQ. CDR3 sequence: CASSQQGGNQPQHF. The CDR3 nucleotides are TGCGCCAGCAGCCAACAGGGAGGGAATCAGCCCCAGCATTTT.

The V gene is TRBV2, the J gene TRBJ1-6; D not certain. The germline gives CDR1 SNHLY, CDR2 FYNNEI. The V gene lost 4 bases and the J gene lost 1 base, with 8 bases spanning the gap. There are 15 residues in the CDR3. The CDR3 DNA follows: TGTGCCAGCAGTGCCCAGAATTCCTATAATTCACCCCTCCACTTT. Its protein is CASSAQNSYNSPLHF.

V is TRBV10-3 and J is TRBJ2-2, with TRBD2 matching over 7 bases. The V segment lost 4 bases and the J segment 3 bases; nucleotides outside the gene matches: 5. The CDR3 sequence is 15 residues long. Germline V gene data show CDR1 as ENHRY and CDR2 as SYGVKD. The CDR3 sequence: CAISVGAGHTGELFF. The CDR3 DNA reads as TGTGCCATCAGTGTTGGAGCGGGGCACACCGGGGAGCTGTTTTTT.

The chain employs TRBV19 and TRBJ2-2, with D possibly being TRBD2 (6 bases). Germline-derived CDR1 and CDR2 are LNHDA and SQIVND (reference sequence). V lost 5 bases, J lost 6 bases, and 19 bases lay in between. This CDR3 has 16 amino acids. DNA of the CDR3: TGTGCCAGTAGTCCGTGGGACTTTAAGCGCGCCGGGGAGCTGTTTTTT. As protein: CASSPWDFKRAGELFF.

The rearrangement joins TRBV10-1 to TRBJ1-1, with D perhaps TRBD1 (6 bases). Germline values: CDR1 WNHNN, CDR2 SYGVQD (reference sequence). Trimming removed 9 bases from V and 1 base from J, with 15 bases in between. This CDR3 region has 14 residues. CDR3 in DNA: TGCGCCAGAATAAAACAACAGGGGAACACTGAAGCTTTCTTT. Its translation: CARIKQQGNTEAFF.

The chain carries TRBV9 and TRBJ2-7, with 12 bases fitting TRBD1. Germline trimming cut 2 bases from V and 4 bases from J; bases unmatched to any gene: 1. In germline, CDR1 is SGDLS, CDR2 YYNGEE. CDR3 length: 14 residues. The CDR3 sequence: CASSVGQGAYEQYF. DNA of the CDR3: TGTGCCAGCAGCGTGGGACAGGGGGCTTACGAGCAGTACTTC.

This chain connects TRBV9 to TRBJ2-1; 8 nucleotides agree with TRBD2. This CDR3 is 16 amino acids long. From germline, CDR1 is SGDLS and CDR2 YYNGEE. V dropped 4 bases and J dropped 9; count of bases not matched to a gene: 15. CDR3 in amino acids: CASSLWTRGGPGEQFF. The CDR3 bases are TGTGCCAGCAGCCTCTGGACTCGGGGGGGGCCGGGTGAGCAGTTCTTC.

This chain uses TRBV9 with TRBJ1-1; maybe TRBD1 (5 bases). Trimming removed 7 bases from V and 4 bases from J, with 23 bases in between. From germline, CDR1 is SGDLS and CDR2 YYNGEE. The CDR3 has 16 residues. The DNA for the CDR3 is TGTGCCAGCTCAGAGAGTGGGGCCCCCTACAGCACTGAAGCTTTCTTT. Its translation is CASSESGAPYSTEAFF.

The chain is built from TRBV4-1 and TRBJ1-4, with TRBD1 identical over 7 bases. The CDR3 length is 15 residues. The J segment lost 5 bases and the V segment lost 1 base, leaving 4 bases of the junction unmatched. Germline V gene sequence: CDR1 MGHRA, CDR2 YSYEKL. The CDR3: CASSQANRGNEKLFF. As DNA, the CDR3 is TGCGCCAGCAGCCAAGCGAACAGGGGCAATGAAAAACTGTTTTTT.

This chain uses TRBV7-2 with TRBJ1-4; TRBD1 might be the D (6 bases). V shed 5 bases and J shed 8 bases, with 12 bases lying between them. Germline lookup yields CDR1 SGHTA and CDR2 FQGNSA. The CDR3 runs 13 residues. The CDR3 loop reads CASSEGHREKLFF. In nucleotides, the CDR3 is TGTGCCAGCAGCGAGGGACACAGGGAAAAACTGTTTTTT.